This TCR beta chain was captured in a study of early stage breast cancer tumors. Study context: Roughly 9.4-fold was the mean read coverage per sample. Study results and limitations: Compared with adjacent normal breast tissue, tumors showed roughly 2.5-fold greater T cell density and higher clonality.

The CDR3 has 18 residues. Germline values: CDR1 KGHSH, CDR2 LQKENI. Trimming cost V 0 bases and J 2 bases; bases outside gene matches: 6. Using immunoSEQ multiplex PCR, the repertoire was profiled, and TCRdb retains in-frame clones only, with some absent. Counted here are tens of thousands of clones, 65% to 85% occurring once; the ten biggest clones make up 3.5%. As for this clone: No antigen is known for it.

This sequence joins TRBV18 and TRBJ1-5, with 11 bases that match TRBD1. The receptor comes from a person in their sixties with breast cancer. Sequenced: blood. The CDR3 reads CASSPPAGTGGGNQPQHF. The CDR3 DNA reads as TGTGCCAGCTCACCACCGGCCGGGACAGGGGGTGGCAATCAGCCCCAGCATTTT.